A single sample is the source of the 15 T cell receptor beta chains below, sequenced in a study of blood T cell repertoires in COVID-19. Data came from immunoSEQ multiplex PCR; TCRdb stores just in-frame clones and leaves some out. The repertoire has under 150,000 clones, less than 90% of them found once; the top ten carry approximately 2.2%. Sequenced sample: PBMCs or T cells enriched from blood (not recorded which). These receptors all come from a woman aged 45-65 years who had recovered from COVID-19.

This chain links TRBV9 with TRBJ2-3, with 7 bases matching TRBD2. The germline CDR1 and CDR2 sequences are SGDLS and YYNGEE. The CDR3 length is 17 residues. V dropped 4 bases and J dropped 0; count of bases not matched to a gene: 11. CDR3 loop: CASSPAPSGTSTDTQYF. The CDR3 coding sequence is TGTGCCAGCAGCCCAGCTCCTAGCGGAACTAGCACAGATACGCAGTATTTT.

The chain uses TRBV7-9 and TRBJ2-3; 13 nucleotides line up with TRBD2. This CDR3 spans 17 amino acids. Germline V gene sequence: CDR1 SEHNR, CDR2 FQNEAQ (reference sequence). The V and J ends lost 2 bases and 4 bases, in that order; junction bases with no gene match: 6. CDR3 nucleotide sequence: TGTGCCAGCAGCTTAAGGCCGGGACTAGCGGGGCCAGATACGCAGTATTTT. Translation gives CASSLRPGLAGPDTQYF.

The chain has TRBV4-3 and TRBJ1-2; D possibly corresponds to TRBD1 (6 bases). The CDR3 runs to 17 residues. In germline, CDR1 is LGHNA, CDR2 YSLEER. Trimming removed 0 bases from V and 4 bases from J, with 18 bases in between. CDR3 in amino acids: CASSQEAQGIMSYGYTF. In DNA form, the CDR3 reads TGCGCCAGCAGCCAAGAGGCCCAGGGGATAATGAGCTATGGCTACACCTTC.

This clone showed up just a few times. This rearrangement joins TRBV19 to TRBJ2-5; TRBD2 is a possible D gene (6 bases). Germline assignment: CDR1 LNHDA and CDR2 SQIVND (reference sequence). CDR3 size: 14 residues. The V end was cut by 5 bases, the J end by 0 bases, with 10 bases between. The CDR3 coding sequence is TGTGCCAGTAGTGGGGCGGGGTACCAAGAGACCCAGTACTTC. Its protein is CASSGAGYQETQYF.

This chain joins TRBV6-5 and TRBJ1-6; D might be TRBD1 (6 bases). Germline V gene lookup returns CDR1 MNHEY and CDR2 SVGAGI. This CDR3 has 14 amino acids. V lost 4 bases, J lost 7 bases, and 11 bases lay in between. Here the CDR3 reads CASSSAQGNSPLHF. CDR3 sequence (DNA): TGTGCCAGCAGTTCGGCCCAGGGGAATTCACCCCTCCACTTT.

V gene TRBV24-1 combines with J gene TRBJ2-2; the D gene is possibly TRBD2 (5 bases). Looked up from germline, CDR1 is KGHDR and CDR2 is SFDVKD. Deletions cut 4 bases from V and 4 bases from J, with 12 bases between. The CDR3 totals 15 residues. The CDR3 region is CATSDPGSRTGELFF. In DNA form, the CDR3 reads TGTGCCACCAGTGACCCGGGGTCGCGCACCGGGGAGCTGTTTTTT.

The genes are TRBV7-2 and TRBJ2-5, with 7 bases lining up with TRBD2. There are 14 residues in the CDR3. CDR1 and CDR2 from the germline V gene are SGHTA and FQGNSA. V was clipped by 5 bases and J by 2 bases; unmatched bases: 5. CDR3 in amino acids: CASSIHGGQETQYF. Here the CDR3 DNA reads TGTGCCAGCAGCATACACGGGGGGCAAGAGACCCAGTACTTC.

This clone appeared once. CDR3 sequence (DNA): TGTGCCAGCAGCCGGGATAGCGGAGCAGATACGCAGTATTTT. Translating gives CASSRDSGADTQYF. The chain is built from TRBV14 and TRBJ2-3, with D possibly being TRBD2 (6 bases). This CDR3 has 14 amino acids. V dropped 4 bases and J dropped 4 bases, with 12 bases sitting between them. Germline values: CDR1 SGHDN, CDR2 FVKESK.

This chain links TRBV10-3 with TRBJ2-7; TRBD2 is a possible D gene (6 bases). V was shortened by 3 bases and J by 6 bases, with 9 bases between the two germline ends. CDR3 length: 12 residues. The germline CDR1 and CDR2 sequences are ENHRY and SYGVKD. Here the CDR3 reads CAISDKGGEQYF. In nucleotides, the CDR3 is TGTGCCATCAGTGACAAGGGAGGCGAGCAGTACTTC.

The chain combines TRBV21-1 with TRBJ1-6; TRBD1, the D gene given by the table, was not confirmed from the DNA. TRBV21-1 is a listed pseudogene. The CDR3 is made up of 17 amino acids. CDR3 loop: CASSKGMAGGYNSPLHF. CDR3 nucleotides: TGTGCCAGCAGCAAAGGGATGGCAGGGGGATATAATTCACCCCTCCACTTT.

The chain recombines TRBV19 with TRBJ1-5; the match to TRBD1 covers 8 bases. Trimming took 5 bases from V and 7 from J; bases not matched to a gene: 10. The germline V gene encodes CDR1 LNHDA and CDR2 SQIVND (reference sequence). There are 15 residues in the CDR3. The CDR3 loop is CASSSRTGGNQPQHF. The CDR3 DNA follows: TGTGCCAGTAGTTCTCGCACAGGGGGTAACCAGCCCCAGCATTTT.

The CDR3 DNA reads TGTGCCAGCATTCAACTCGGAAACACCATATATTTT. As protein: CASIQLGNTIYF. V and J are TRBV7-9 and TRBJ1-3; no clear D. The CDR3 covers 12 residues. Germline V gene data show CDR1 as SEHNR and CDR2 as FQNEAQ (reference sequence). The V end lost 7 bases, the J end lost 4 bases, and 8 bases lay between the germline ends.

In this sample, this clone turned up a few times. This chain connects TRBV6-5 to TRBJ1-4; 9 positions agree with TRBD1. This CDR3 is built from 15 residues. Germline V lookup: CDR1 MNHEY, CDR2 SVGAGI. Germline trimming cut 2 bases from V and 7 bases from J; bases unmatched to any gene: 5. The CDR3 nucleotides read TGTGCCAGCAGTTACCTGACAGGGGGGGGTGAAAAACTGTTTTTT. Translated: CASSYLTGGGEKLFF.

The CDR3 DNA reads TGTGCCACCAGCGGGACTAGCGAGGGCAATGAGCAGTTCTTC. Translating gives CATSGTSEGNEQFF. The rearrangement joins TRBV24-1 to TRBJ2-1; 10 bases match TRBD2. The CDR3 loop spans 14 amino acids. V gave up 7 bases and J gave up 6 bases; unmatched junction bases: 5. Germline V gene lookup returns CDR1 KGHDR and CDR2 SFDVKD.

The rearrangement joins TRBV4-1 to TRBJ2-7, with D possibly matching TRBD2 (6 bases). Germline values: CDR1 MGHRA, CDR2 YSYEKL. The CDR3 consists of 15 residues. Deletions cut 0 bases from V and 6 bases from J, with 15 bases between. This chain's CDR3 is CASSQEVSSASEQYF. As DNA, the CDR3 is TGCGCCAGCAGCCAAGAGGTTTCTAGCGCCTCCGAGCAGTACTTC.